A single sample is the source of the 28 T cell receptor beta chains below, sequenced in a study of T cell responses to AZD1222 COVID-19 vaccine. Some clones are missing from TCRdb's copy, which holds only in-frame ones; the method was immunoSEQ multiplex PCR. This sample has about 80,000 clones, with roughly 85% found just once. The sequenced sample was peripheral blood, obtained 28 days after the second AZD1222 dose. The receptors here all came from an adult who received the AZD1222 COVID-19 vaccine.

This rearrangement joins TRBV6-5 to TRBJ2-7; 8 nucleotides match TRBD1. There are 14 residues in the CDR3. J was trimmed by 3 bases and V by 5 bases; bases with no gene match: 6. Per the germline V gene, CDR1 is MNHEY and CDR2 is SVGAGI. CDR3 loop: CASSPGQGLYEQYF. The CDR3 nucleotides are TGTGCCAGCAGTCCTGGACAGGGCCTCTACGAGCAGTACTTC.

The rearrangement links TRBV9 to TRBJ2-3; D is ambiguous. Germline assignment: CDR1 SGDLS and CDR2 YYNGEE. The CDR3 loop spans 15 amino acids. Trimming left V 0 bases short and J 4 bases short, with 12 bases between. The CDR3 DNA follows: TGTGCCAGCAGCGTAGGGAAAGGGATATCAGATACGCAGTATTTT. It yields the protein CASSVGKGISDTQYF.

The V gene is TRBV7-2, the J gene TRBJ1-2, with TRBD1 identical over 10 bases. V trimming: 5 bases; J trimming: 7 bases; junction bases outside the gene matches: 4. Germline V gene sequence: CDR1 SGHTA, CDR2 FQGNSA. The CDR3 contains 13 residues. In nucleotides, the CDR3 is TGTGCCAGCAGCCCGGACAGGGGGGGTGGCTACACCTTC. It translates to CASSPDRGGGYTF.

The chain links TRBV6-1 to TRBJ1-5, with TRBD1 as a possible D gene (5 bases). The germline V gene encodes CDR1 MNHNS and CDR2 SASEGT. CDR3 length equals 14 residues. Trimming stripped 8 bases from V and 6 bases from J, with 17 bases between. CDR3 coding DNA: TGTGCCAGCCACCGTGCGGGGGAAGGTCAGCCCCAGCATTTT. Translating gives CASHRAGEGQPQHF.

This sequence joins TRBV30 and TRBJ1-6; D gene uncertain. Germline V gene lookup returns CDR1 GTSNPN and CDR2 SVGIG (reference sequence). The CDR3 spans 12 residues. V was pared by 0 bases and J by 9 bases, with 6 bases between. The CDR3 reads CAWSVQSSPLHF. CDR3 coding DNA: TGTGCCTGGAGTGTACAGAGTTCACCCCTCCACTTT.

A word on this clone: Other DNA variants within this sample encode the same CDR3. The chain employs TRBV9 and TRBJ1-4; the D gene is possibly TRBD1 (5 bases). The germline CDR1 and CDR2 sequences are SGDLS and YYNGEE. The CDR3 is 14 residues long. Between the trimmed V and J ends, which lost 4 bases and 5 bases, there was a span of 12 bases. Written as DNA, the CDR3 is TGTGCCAGCAGCCCCCGAGGGGACAATGAAAAACTGTTTTTT. This gives the protein CASSPRGDNEKLFF.

The chain joins TRBV29-1 to TRBJ2-7; D is unresolved. The CDR3 consists of 13 residues. Germline assignment: CDR1 SQVTM and CDR2 ANQGSEA. Trimming pared 3 bases from V and 5 bases from J, leaving 14 bases between. The CDR3 DNA is TGCAGCGTTGAGGGCGACATCCACCACGAGCAGTACTTC. Translated, it gives CSVEGDIHHEQYF.

The V gene is TRBV30, the J gene TRBJ1-6; no reliable D call. Germline V CDR1 and CDR2: GTSNPN, SVGIG (reference sequence). V dropped 1 base and J dropped 10 bases, with 14 bases sitting between them. The CDR3 has 14 amino acids. CDR3 DNA: TGTGCCTGGAGTGGGGAGACGGAAAGGTCACCCCTCCACTTT. It yields the protein CAWSGETERSPLHF.

Here the CDR3 reads CASSRRGDEQFF. CDR3 coding DNA: TGTGCCAGCAGTCGCAGGGGCGATGAGCAGTTCTTC. The chain uses TRBV11-2 and TRBJ2-1, with a tentative D call TRBD1 (6 bases). V lost 6 bases and J lost 8, with 11 bases in between. Germline V gene sequence: CDR1 SGHAT, CDR2 FQNNGV. This CDR3 comprises 12 residues.

This chain uses TRBV19 with TRBJ2-7; a possible D gene is TRBD2 (7 bases). CDR1 and CDR2 (germline): LNHDA, SQIVND (reference sequence). V gave up 6 bases and J gave up 6 bases, with 15 bases separating them. This CDR3 region has 13 residues. Here the CDR3 reads CASSGGGPVEQYF. CDR3 nucleotide sequence: TGTGCCAGTAGCGGCGGGGGCCCTGTCGAGCAGTACTTC. Full variable domain (rest looked up from reference TRBV19 and TRBJ2-7): DGGITQSPKYLFRKEGQNVTLSCEQNLNHDAMYWYRQDPGQGLRLIYYSQIVNDFQKGDIAEGYSVSREKKESFPLTVTSAQKNPTAFYLCASSGGGPVEQYFGPGTRLTVT.

This chain uses TRBV28 with TRBJ2-1, with 10 bases lining up with TRBD2. The J segment lost 4 bases and the V segment lost 5 bases, leaving 8 bases of the junction unmatched. CDR3 length equals 16 residues. Per germline, CDR1 MDHEN and CDR2 SYDVKM. The CDR3 sequence: CASSISTSGPYNEQFF. The DNA for the CDR3 is TGTGCCAGCAGTATATCGACTAGCGGGCCGTACAATGAGCAGTTCTTC.

J is TRBJ2-1 and V is TRBV9, with D possibly matching TRBD1 (6 bases). CDR3 size: 15 residues. Germline CDR1 and CDR2: SGDLS and YYNGEE. Trimming removed 4 bases from V and 0 bases from J, with 11 bases in between. The chain's CDR3 is CASSPGVSSYNEQFF. The CDR3 DNA reads TGTGCCAGCAGCCCAGGGGTGAGCTCCTACAATGAGCAGTTCTTC.

CDR3 in amino acids: CASSPNAVPAYGYTF. CDR3 coding DNA: TGTGCCAGCAGTCCTAATGCGGTACCCGCCTATGGCTACACCTTC. J is TRBJ1-2 and V is TRBV6-4; D is undetermined. Germline CDR1 MRHNA, CDR2 SNTAGT. This CDR3 has 15 residues. Deletions cut 5 bases from V and 4 bases from J, with 17 bases between.

This rearrangement joins TRBV30 to TRBJ1-6; D is ambiguous. The germline V gene encodes CDR1 GTSNPN and CDR2 SVGIG (reference sequence). This CDR3 is 14 amino acids long. The V and J ends lost 0 bases and 7 bases respectively, with 10 bases between them. In DNA, the CDR3 is TGTGCCTGGAGTGTCGGTACGGAGAATTCACCCCTCCACTTT. It is translated as CAWSVGTENSPLHF.

The rearrangement joins TRBV7-2 to TRBJ2-1; TRBD2 matches 12 bases. Germline V gene data show CDR1 as SGHTA and CDR2 as FQGNSA. The CDR3 is made up of 17 amino acids. After removal of 5 bases from V and 4 bases from J, the junction contained 9 bases not matched to a gene. The CDR3 loop reads CASSPKGLAGGYNEQFF. The CDR3 nucleotides are TGTGCCAGCAGCCCCAAGGGGCTAGCGGGAGGGTACAATGAGCAGTTCTTC. Full variable domain (remainder filled in from reference TRBV7-2 and TRBJ2-1): GAGVSQSPSNKVTEKGKDVELRCDPISGHTALYWYRQSLGQGLEFLIYFQGNSAPDKSGLPSDRFSAERTGGSVSTLTIQRTQQEDSAVYLCASSPKGLAGGYNEQFFGPGTRLTVL.

This rearrangement joins TRBV7-8 to TRBJ1-5; 7 bases align to TRBD1. The CDR3 loop spans 16 amino acids. With 3 bases clipped from V and 10 bases from J, the junction kept 15 bases outside the gene matches. Germline values: CDR1 SGHVS, CDR2 FQNEAQ. The chain's CDR3 is CASSFGGQVGLFPQHF. CDR3 coding DNA: TGTGCCAGCAGCTTTGGCGGACAGGTGGGACTATTTCCCCAGCATTTT.

The chain joins TRBV6-6 to TRBJ2-5; D tentatively reads TRBD1 or TRBD2 (6 bases each). Trimming left V 4 bases short and J 2 bases short, with 11 bases between. In germline, CDR1 is MNHNY, CDR2 SVGAGI (reference sequence). The CDR3 is 14 amino acids. The DNA of the CDR3 is TGTGCCAGCAGTTCCCGGGGGCAGCAAGAGACCCAGTACTTC. This gives the protein CASSSRGQQETQYF.

The chain recombines TRBV4-1 with TRBJ2-7, with TRBD2 as a possible D gene (6 bases). V gave up 0 bases and J gave up 2 bases, with 11 bases separating them. This CDR3 is 15 amino acids long. Germline CDR1 MGHRA, CDR2 YSYEKL. This CDR3 reads CASSQEETRPYEQYF. DNA for the CDR3: TGCGCCAGCAGCCAAGAAGAGACTAGGCCCTACGAGCAGTACTTC.

This chain connects TRBV11-2 to TRBJ1-3; maybe TRBD1 (6 bases). There are 15 residues in the CDR3. In germline, CDR1 is SGHAT, CDR2 FQNNGV. The V and J ends lost 2 bases and 0 bases respectively, with 8 bases between them. The CDR3 DNA follows: TGTGCCAGCAGCTTATCGGGGGCCTCTGGAAACACCATATATTTT. It specifies CASSLSGASGNTIYF.

V is TRBV18 and J is TRBJ2-2, with D hard to call. Germline CDR1 KGHSH, CDR2 LQKENI. V lost 4 bases and J 4 bases, leaving 13 bases between the germline ends. CDR3 length: 15 amino acids. CDR3 nucleotides: TGTGCCAGCTCACTAAGCCCAAGAGGCACCGGGGAGCTGTTTTTT. Protein: CASSLSPRGTGELFF.

This clone was detected only once. V is TRBV7-6 and J is TRBJ1-1; 10 bases are shared with TRBD1. Per the germline V gene, CDR1 is SGHVS and CDR2 is FNYEAQ. This CDR3 is built from 14 residues. V trimming: 5 bases; J trimming: 5 bases; junction bases outside the gene matches: 5. The CDR3 region has the DNA TGTGCCAGCAGCGGTCGGACAGGGGGTACTGAAGCTTTCTTT. Its translation is CASSGRTGGTEAFF.

The chain is built from TRBV19 and TRBJ1-2; D is perhaps TRBD1 (5 bases). V lost 4 bases to trimming and J lost 2 bases, with 11 bases between them. This CDR3 comprises 14 residues. The germline CDR1 and CDR2 sequences are LNHDA and SQIVND (reference sequence). The CDR3 is CASSTGIVNYGYTF. The CDR3 bases are TGTGCCAGTAGTACAGGGATAGTGAACTATGGCTACACCTTC.

The V and J genes are TRBV3-1 (or the pseudogene TRBV3-2) and TRBJ2-5; D tentatively fits TRBD1 or TRBD2 (6 bases each). This CDR3 has 16 residues. CDR1 LGHDT and CDR2 YNNKEL come from the germline V gene (reference sequence). Trimming left V 6 bases short and J 2 bases short, with 19 bases between. The DNA for the CDR3 is TGTGCCAGCAGGCCGACTGGGGGGCGCGGGCAAGAGACCCAGTACTTC. Protein sequence: CASRPTGGRGQETQYF.

The rearrangement joins TRBV24-1 to TRBJ1-4; D is ambiguous. Trimming cost V 1 base and J 8 bases, with 19 bases left between them. CDR3 size: 17 residues. CDR1 and CDR2 from the germline V gene are KGHDR and SFDVKD. CDR3 DNA sequence: TGTGCCACCAGTGATTTTAGTAGACAAGGGCGAGGGGAAAAACTGTTTTTT. This encodes CATSDFSRQGRGEKLFF.

CDR3 sequence: CASSLQEKNTEAFF. DNA for the CDR3: TGTGCCAGCAGCCTACAGGAGAAGAACACTGAAGCTTTCTTT. The rearrangement uses TRBV13 and TRBJ1-1, with a tentative D call TRBD1 (5 bases). CDR3 length: 14 residues. Germline V gene data show CDR1 as PRHDT and CDR2 as FYEKMQ (reference sequence). Trimming stripped 5 bases from V and 1 base from J, with 11 bases between.

J is TRBJ1-4 and V is TRBV5-4, with D uncertain. Trimming stripped 5 bases from V and 5 bases from J, with 10 bases between. Germline CDR1 is SGHNT and CDR2 is YYREEE (reference sequence). The CDR3 sequence is 13 residues long. CDR3 sequence reads: CASRRDANEKLFF. The CDR3 nucleotides read TGTGCCAGCAGACGCGACGCGAATGAAAAACTGTTTTTT.

This clone appeared once. J is TRBJ1-1 and V is TRBV11-1; D is undetermined. CDR1 and CDR2 from the germline V gene are SGHAT and FQDESV (reference sequence). CDR3 length equals 16 residues. Trimming took off 2 bases at V and 1 base at J, with 14 bases between the two ends. In nucleotides, the CDR3 is TGTGCCAGCAGCTTAACCGGGATCGCACCGAACACTGAAGCTTTCTTT. It specifies CASSLTGIAPNTEAFF. Variable domain in full (rest from reference TRBV11-1 and TRBJ1-1): EAEVAQSPRYKITEKSQAVAFWCDPISGHATLYWYRQILGQGPELLVQFQDESVVDDSQLPKDRFSAERLKGVDSTLKIQPAELGDSAMYLCASSLTGIAPNTEAFFGQGTRLTVV.

The chain links TRBV20-1 to TRBJ1-5, with 8 bases fitting TRBD1. The CDR3 spans 15 residues. Per the germline V gene, CDR1 is DFQATT and CDR2 is SNEGSKA (reference sequence). With V trimmed by 3 bases and J by 5 bases, 9 bases remained unmatched. The chain's CDR3 is CSASKPGGRYQPQHF. The CDR3 DNA sequence: TGCAGTGCTAGTAAACCAGGGGGCCGATATCAGCCCCAGCATTTT.